This TCR beta chain derives from a study of blood T cells in healthy people across ages (dated by TCRdb to 2014 to 2015). Context from the whole study: In model experiments, template switching captured roughly one uniquely barcoded TCR beta cDNA molecule for every two T cells. The study measured age-related changes in TCR beta repertoire diversity using deep sequencing normalized with unique cDNA molecular identifiers. Donors were grouped into four age groups: young (average roughly 15 years), middle-aged (over 35), aged (around 66) and long-lived (approximately 82). To avoid experimental bias, donors of different ages were randomly spread across the sequencing lanes. The study analyzed two additional independent replicas of 1 million unique cDNA reads from the same blood draw for two donors, one aged 18 to 29 and one aged 80 or older.

The library was prepared using 5' RACE. Sequencing was carried out with an Illumina HiSeq 2500. A second roughly 6 to 12 cycle PCR used a sample-barcoded 5' primer and a J-beta primer mix. A unique molecular identifier was introduced onto each TCR beta cDNA molecule by a template-switch 5' adaptor carrying 12 random nucleotides. Each sample yielded at least 3 million CDR3-containing paired-end reads. First-strand cDNA synthesis was performed from all RNA using the Mint cDNA synthesis kit, with priming by a TRBC-specific oligonucleotide. Following uracil-DNA glycosylase treatment, all cDNA underwent a first 18-cycle PCR with the universal primers M1SS and BC2_uni_R. Turning to the authors' computational methods: Normalization of each sample was performed by random selection of 1 million high-quality reads, each carrying a distinct molecular identifier. Reads sharing molecular identifiers were discarded rather than binned into consensus sequences. CDR3 identification, clonotype clustering and error correction used MiTCR with a Q25 quality threshold and the strictest error-elimination algorithm. A nonparametric unseen species model with Euler transformation was used to estimate a lower bound on total TCR beta diversity. The public reads were reprocessed in TCRdb via fastp at Q25 and MiXCR, keeping in-frame beta chains. Every entry covers one CDR3 protein and lists the most common genes and DNA from its rows. In this record, the V and J calls reflect TCRdb's handling and not the investigators' own analysis. This sample is represented by around 870,000 distinct CDR3 sequences; 29% of them were singletons. The ten biggest clones cover approximately 15% of the sample.

The approximately 39 donors, aged about 6 to 95 years, were systemically healthy Caucasian individuals from Russia. Around 9.9 milliliters of peripheral blood were collected from each donor into EDTA-treated Vacutainer tubes. PBMCs were isolated by Ficoll-Paque density-gradient centrifugation, with at least 7 million obtained per sample. Total RNA was extracted from PBMCs with Trizol reagent, with at least 5 micrograms obtained per sample. Naive CD45RAhigh/CD27high T cell percentages were measured by flow cytometry on a PBMC aliquot from every donor. At least ten counts were recorded for this clonotype. Its antigen remains unidentified. No base-level quality is on record; no much larger clone is a single base apart. CDR1 and CDR2 were assigned from the germline V gene (reference sequence) as DFQATT and SNEGSKA. V and J are trimmed by 3 bases and 3 bases, and the gene matches miss 6 bases of the junction. The cysteine opens and the phenylalanine closes a CDR3 of 15 amino acids. The retained sequence is limited to the CDR3, 45 bases, with the frame set at the first base.

Findings and caveats that apply to the study as a whole: Total diversity estimates from one million sequenced T cells were considered lower bounds and underestimates. Compared with the aged group, the long-lived group had more naive CD4+ T cells, fewer expanded clones and increased TCR diversity, a pattern suggesting age selection. Because donor CMV infection status was unknown, age-related changes in expanded clonotypes were potentially confounded. As age increased, observed TCR beta diversity per million T cells dropped in a roughly linear way, and a significant reduction was already evident by age roughly 36. Conclusive comparison of naive and antigen-experienced compartments was prevented by the profiling of bulk unsorted PBMCs. The percentage of naive T cells measured by flow cytometry correlated strongly with observed TCR beta diversity.

The receptor chain draws on TRBV20-1 and TRBJ2-3; 10 of the junction bases match TRBD2. This TCR was recovered from a woman of 80 years or more in good health. Material: blood. The encoded CDR3 is CSASSASGGTDTQYF. The sequenced DNA is TGCAGTGCTAGTTCGGCTAGCGGGGGTACAGATACGCAGTATTTT.